A selection of T cell receptor beta chains follows, all from one sample in a study of OX40 agonist ivuxolimab in advanced cancers. Repertoires were generated with immunoSEQ multiplex PCR, while TCRdb's copy carries only in-frame clones and drops some. The repertoire includes 55,000 to 75,000 clones, about 91% of them detected once, and roughly 3.8% sits in the top ten. The starting material was CD4+ or CD8+ T cells sorted from blood, obtained in a trial of the OX40 agonist ivuxolimab. These receptors came from an adult with an advanced solid tumor such as melanoma, head and neck, liver or kidney cancer. Each CDR3 is given with its conserved first and last residue. Each record gives: J gene, V gene, D gene, clone size, CDR3 DNA, CDR3 protein. A D gene is named only where the DNA matches it firmly. Clone sizes are given selectively: once, few, many, or a class where the clone is expanded.

>TRBJ2-7|TRBV25-1|TRBD1|.
TGTGCCAGCAGTGAGTTCTTCTCCCGGGACAGGAGCTACGAGCAGTACTTC
CASSEFFSRDRSYEQYF
>TRBJ2-7|TRBV5-6|TRBD2|.
TGTGCCAGCAGCAGCGGGAGCTCCTACGAGCAGTACTTC
CASSSGSSYEQYF
>TRBJ1-4|TRBV27|TRBD1|.
TGTGCCAGCAGAACAGGGGTTGGGGCTAATGAAAAACTGTTTTTT
CASRTGVGANEKLFF
>TRBJ1-5|TRBV5-1|.|.
TGCGCCAGCAGCTTGGGGCTTAGTCAGCCCCAGCATTTT
CASSLGLSQPQHF
>TRBJ2-7|TRBV7-6|TRBD1|once
TGTGCCAGCAGTGCAGTGGCGGGACAGGGAAACTACGAGCAGTACTTC
CASSAVAGQGNYEQYF
>TRBJ2-6|TRBV9|.|.
TGTGCCAGCAGCGTAGGAGAATCTGGGGCCAACGTCCTGACTTTC
CASSVGESGANVLTF
>TRBJ1-1|TRBV10-1|.|once
TGCGCCAGCAGTGAGTCGACTCTGGTGGCTGAAGCTTTCTTT
CASSESTLVAEAFF
>TRBJ2-1|TRBV11-2|TRBD2|.
TGTGCCAGCAGCTTAGACGGACGCCTGGGACTAACCTACAATGAGCAGTTCTTC
CASSLDGRLGLTYNEQFF
>TRBJ2-1|TRBV19|TRBD1|.
TGTGCCAGTAGTATAGAGGCAGGGGGTACCTACAATGAGCAGTTCTTC
CASSIEAGGTYNEQFF
>TRBJ2-7|TRBV29-1|TRBD1|.
TGCAGCGTACGACAGGGGGCAGGTGGGTACGAGCAGTACTTC
CSVRQGAGGYEQYF
>TRBJ2-7|TRBV6-1|TRBD1|few
TGTGCCAGCAGCGCAATGGGGACAGGCCCCTACGAGCAGTACTTC
CASSAMGTGPYEQYF
>TRBJ2-1|TRBV4-3|TRBD1|.
TGCGCCAGCAGCCAAGACAGTTGGGACAGGGTCAATGAGCAGTTCTTC
CASSQDSWDRVNEQFF
>TRBJ2-7|TRBV27|.|once
TGTGCCAGCAGTTTACTGGGGAGGGAGCAGTACTTC
CASSLLGREQYF
>TRBJ2-7|TRBV28|TRBD1|.
TGTGCCAGCAGGGACAGGGCATACTACGAGCAGTACTTC
CASRDRAYYEQYF
>TRBJ2-7|TRBV5-8|.|.
TGTGCCAGCAGCTGGGACGGTAGTTCCTACGAGCAGTACTTC
CASSWDGSSYEQYF
>TRBJ2-5|TRBV27|.|.
TGTGCCAGCAGTTTGGGTAGCGAAGAGACCCAGTACTTC
CASSLGSEETQYF
>TRBJ2-4|TRBV9|TRBD2|.
TGTGCCAGCAGCGCGGGGGGAAACATTCAGTACTTC
CASSAGGNIQYF
>TRBJ2-7|TRBV18|.|.
TGTGCCAGCTCACCACCAAGCACCTACGAGCAGTACTTC
CASSPPSTYEQYF
>TRBJ2-7|TRBV5-8|TRBD1|.
TGTGCCAGCAGCCCCCGGGACAGGGGATACGAGCAGTACTTC
CASSPRDRGYEQYF
>TRBJ2-7|TRBV27|TRBD2|.
TGTGCCAGCAGTCCCGGGAGGGGGGCTCCCTACGAGCAGTACTTC
CASSPGRGAPYEQYF
>TRBJ1-5|TRBV7-8|.|.
TGTGCCAGCAGCTTTAAATCGAGGCAGGGGACGAATCAGCCCCAGCATTTT
CASSFKSRQGTNQPQHF
>TRBJ2-2|TRBV4-2|.|.
TGTGCCAGCAGCCAAGACTCTACCTTGGGCGGGCGCACCGGGGAGCTGTTTTTT
CASSQDSTLGGRTGELFF
>TRBJ2-7|TRBV28|.|.
TGTGCCAGCAGTTTTGGGGATCGATGGGAGCAGTACTTC
CASSFGDRWEQYF
>TRBJ2-2|TRBV4-3|.|.
TGCGCCAGCAGCCAAGGATTGGGAAACGCGAACACCGGGGAGCTGTTTTTT
CASSQGLGNANTGELFF
>TRBJ2-1|TRBV4-1|.|.
TGCGCCAGCAGCCAAGATCTAGTCACCGCCAATGAGCAGTTCTTC
CASSQDLVTANEQFF
>TRBJ2-1|TRBV19|TRBD2|.
TGTGCCAGTAGTTACGCGGGAGAGGGCAATGAGCAGTTCTTC
CASSYAGEGNEQFF
>TRBJ2-1|TRBV27|.|.
TGTGCCAGCAGTTTATCGTTGTACAATAAGCAGTTCTTC
CASSLSLYNKQFF
>TRBJ2-7|TRBV28|TRBD1|.
TGTGCCAGCAGAATTCAGGGGGCGCAGCACGAGCAGTACTTC
CASRIQGAQHEQYF
>TRBJ1-4|TRBV9|.|.
TGTGCCAGCAGCGACGGTTCAACTAATGAAAAACTGTTTTTT
CASSDGSTNEKLFF
>TRBJ2-5|TRBV6-1|TRBD2|.
TGTGCCAGCAGTGACCCAGCGCGGGAGGACAAAGAGACCCAGTACTTC
CASSDPAREDKETQYF
>TRBJ2-7|TRBV5-4|.|.
TGTGCCAGCAGCCAGAAGGACTCCACCTACGAGCAGTACTTC
CASSQKDSTYEQYF
>TRBJ2-7|TRBV27|.|.
TGTGCCAGCAGTTTAGCTCAGGGGTGGGAGCAGTACTTC
CASSLAQGWEQYF
>TRBJ1-1|TRBV7-2|.|.
TGTGCCAGCAGCTCGTTAGGAGTCGGCTATTTAACTTTCTTT
CASSSLGVGYLTFF
>TRBJ2-2|TRBV9|.|.
TGTGCCAGCAGCGTAGGGAGTAGCGGAGGTTTCGGGGAGCTGTTTTTT
CASSVGSSGGFGELFF
>TRBJ2-1|TRBV7-3|TRBD2|.
TGTGCCAGCAGCCCCCCGGTGGCGGGAGGGCCGGGTGAGCAGTTCTTC
CASSPPVAGGPGEQFF
>TRBJ1-2|TRBV5-8|.|.
TGTGCCAGCAGCTTGGCCTCGACAGACTATGGCTACACCTTC
CASSLASTDYGYTF
>TRBJ2-7|TRBV27|TRBD1|.
TGTGCCAGCAGTCCGACAGGGGGCTACGAGCAGTACTTC
CASSPTGGYEQYF
>TRBJ1-1|TRBV6-6|TRBD1|.
TGTGCCAGCAGTTCCCCGGGACAGGGCGTGAACACTGAAGCTTTCTTT
CASSSPGQGVNTEAFF
>TRBJ2-1|TRBV19|TRBD2|.
TGTGCCAGTAACGACGTTAGCGGGAGGGCCTATGAGCAGTTCTTC
CASNDVSGRAYEQFF
>TRBJ1-5|TRBV19|TRBD1|.
TGTGCCAGTAGTGTCGGACAGGGGGTAGGTCAGCCCCAGCATTTT
CASSVGQGVGQPQHF
>TRBJ2-2|TRBV6-1|TRBD2|.
TGTGCCAGCAGGAGCGGGATGATTAATACCGGGGAGCTGTTTTTT
CASRSGMINTGELFF
>TRBJ2-3|TRBV4-1|.|.
TGCGCCAGCAGCCCGCACCCGGACTCCCCACGGCTTATAGATACGCAGTATTTT
CASSPHPDSPRLIDTQYF
>TRBJ2-7|TRBV4-3|TRBD2|once
TGCGCCAGCAGCCCAGGGACTAGCGGGAGGCACGAGCAGTACTTC
CASSPGTSGRHEQYF